These 13 T cell receptor beta chains were all obtained from the same sample, sequenced in a study of CD8+ T cells in alopecia areata. Sequencing used cDNA as its template, made by extracting RNA and reverse transcribing it. The table came from immunoSEQ multiplex PCR; TCRdb's copy has only in-frame clones and leaves some out. The sample shows 110,000 to 150,000 clones, 58% of them seen only once. Sequenced material: CD4+ T cells sorted from blood, taken at week 0. Every receptor here comes from a human donor with alopecia areata.

V and J are TRBV30 and TRBJ1-2, with a weak D call TRBD1 (5 bases). V shed 1 base and J shed 5 bases, with 5 bases lying between them. The germline CDR1 and CDR2 sequences are GTSNPN and SVGIG (reference sequence). The CDR3 spans 11 residues. The CDR3 DNA reads as TGTGCCTGGAGTGAGGGGTATGGCTACACCTTC. The encoded protein is CAWSEGYGYTF.

This rearrangement joins TRBV6-5 to TRBJ2-3, with TRBD1 matching 7 bases. The CDR3 covers 14 residues. The V gene's germline CDR1 is MNHEY and CDR2 SVGAGI. The V segment lost 6 bases and the J segment 2 bases; nucleotides outside the gene matches: 5. The CDR3 sequence is CASRWDRLTDTQYF. The CDR3 region has the DNA TGTGCCAGCAGGTGGGACAGACTCACAGATACGCAGTATTTT.

This chain uses TRBV21-1 with TRBJ2-5. TRBV21-1 counts as a pseudogene. The CDR3 length is 15 residues. The CDR3 nucleotides read TGTGCCAGCAGCAAAAAGCTCAGGGCTCGGGGGACCCAGTACTTC. As protein: CASSKKLRARGTQYF.

The chain combines TRBV4-1 with TRBJ2-7, with 8 bases lining up with TRBD1. The CDR3 is 15 amino acids. Trimming took 0 bases from V and 3 from J; bases not matched to a gene: 4. Germline loops: CDR1 MGHRA, CDR2 YSYEKL. The CDR3 nucleotides are TGCGCCAGCAGCCAAGAGCCAGGGGGCTTCTACGAGCAGTACTTC. Encoded protein: CASSQEPGGFYEQYF.

This clone was detected only a few times. The chain links TRBV6-5 to TRBJ2-1; D is ambiguous. V shed 7 bases and J shed 4 bases, with 14 bases lying between them. Per germline, CDR1 MNHEY and CDR2 SVGAGI. CDR3 length equals 14 residues. CDR3 loop: CASKGPELYNEQFF. The CDR3 DNA reads as TGTGCCAGCAAAGGACCCGAACTATACAATGAGCAGTTCTTC.

The chain carries TRBV14 and TRBJ1-3, with TRBD1 identical over 9 bases. This CDR3 has 15 amino acids. J gave up 3 bases and V 3 bases, and 3 bases lay outside the gene matches. In germline, CDR1 is SGHDN, CDR2 FVKESK. The CDR3 spells CASSHGTGFGNTIYF. For the CDR3, the DNA is TGTGCCAGCAGCCACGGGACAGGGTTTGGAAACACCATATATTTT. Complete variable domain (other parts from reference TRBV14 and TRBJ1-3): EAGVTQFPSHSVIEKGQTVTLRCDPISGHDNLYWYRRVMGKEIKFLLHFVKESKQDESGMPNNRFLAERTGGTYSTLKVQPAELEDSGVYFCASSHGTGFGNTIYFGEGSWLTVV.

The chain carries TRBV18 and TRBJ2-5; D remains unclear. Trimming removed 1 base from V and 2 bases from J, with 8 bases in between. Per the germline V gene, CDR1 is KGHSH and CDR2 is LQKENI. This CDR3 is built from 14 residues. CDR3 coding DNA: TGTGCCAGCTCACCACTCAGTAGGCAAGAGACCCAGTACTTC. Amino acid sequence: CASSPLSRQETQYF.

The rearrangement uses TRBV10-3 and TRBJ1-2, with 7 nucleotides matching TRBD1. CDR1 is ENHRY and CDR2 is SYGVKD in the germline V gene. There are 13 residues in the CDR3. The V and J ends lost 10 bases and 0 bases, in that order; junction bases with no gene match: 5. The CDR3 spells CATTDRSNYGYTF. CDR3 DNA sequence: TGTGCCACGACGGACAGGTCTAACTATGGCTACACCTTC.

This clone was seen a handful of times. The chain is built from TRBV25-1 and TRBJ1-6; D might be TRBD1 (6 bases). Germline V gene data show CDR1 as MGHDK and CDR2 as SYGVNS. This CDR3 spans 14 amino acids. The V end was cut by 3 bases, the J end by 9 bases, with 12 bases between. This CDR3 reads CASSDWSRGSPLHF. The CDR3 DNA sequence: TGTGCCAGCAGTGATTGGTCCAGGGGTTCACCCCTCCACTTT.

The chain joins TRBV30 to TRBJ1-2, with a possible D match to TRBD1 (6 bases). This CDR3 has 13 amino acids. V lost 4 bases to trimming and J lost 5 bases, with 14 bases between them. Germline V gives CDR1 GTSNPN, CDR2 SVGIG (reference sequence). CDR3 sequence reads: CAWNEQGNYGYTF. The CDR3 bases are TGTGCCTGGAACGAGCAGGGGAATTATGGCTACACCTTC. Combining the CDR3 with reference TRBV30 and TRBJ1-2 gives the whole variable domain SQTIHQWPATLVQPVGSPLSLECTVEGTSNPNLYWYRQAAGRGLQLLFYSVGIGQISSEVPQNLSASRPQDRQFILSSKKLLLSDSGFYLCAWNEQGNYGYTFGSGTRLTVV.

V and J are TRBV30 and TRBJ1-4; TRBD1 aligns across 9 bases. From germline, CDR1 is GTSNPN and CDR2 SVGIG (reference sequence). There are 12 residues in the CDR3. The V segment lost 3 bases and the J segment 7 bases; nucleotides outside the gene matches: 0. CDR3 sequence (DNA): TGTGCCTGGAGGACAGGGGGTGAAAAACTGTTTTTT. It codes for CAWRTGGEKLFF.

The chain uses TRBV5-1 and TRBJ1-5; 8 bases map to TRBD1. Trimming took 5 bases from V and 7 from J; bases not matched to a gene: 5. CDR3 size: 13 residues. Germline V CDR1 and CDR2: SGHRS, YFSETQ. The CDR3 DNA reads TGCGCCAGCAGGACAGGGGACGGGCAGCCCCAGCATTTT. Translated: CASRTGDGQPQHF.

The gene calls are TRBV5-1 and TRBJ2-3; 9 nucleotides match TRBD2. Germline CDR1 is SGHRS and CDR2 is YFSETQ. The CDR3 contains 17 residues. Trimming at V came to 7 bases and at J to 0 bases, leaving 12 bases not matched to a gene. For the CDR3, the DNA is TGCGCCAGCGGTCGGGTAGCGGGGGCTATTAGCACAGATACGCAGTATTTT. This codes for CASGRVAGAISTDTQYF.